Listed here are 27 T cell receptor beta chains from one sample, sequenced in a study of blood T cell repertoires in COVID-19. Using immunoSEQ multiplex PCR, the repertoire was profiled, and TCRdb retains in-frame clones only, with some absent. Of around 150,000 clones listed, 70% to 90% are singletons. Material for sequencing was peripheral blood. The receptors come from a human donor in a cohort sampled during active COVID-19.

The CDR3: CASSDTRGLSYNEQFF. The CDR3 DNA sequence: TGTGCCAGCAGCGACACCAGGGGGCTCTCCTACAATGAGCAGTTCTTC. The V call is TRBV7-8, the J call TRBJ2-1, with 8 nucleotides matching TRBD1. The CDR3 runs to 16 residues. Looked up from germline, CDR1 is SGHVS and CDR2 is FQNEAQ. Germline trimming cut 5 bases from V and 0 bases from J; bases unmatched to any gene: 6.

Comment on this clone: One end of the junction varies from germline; a read error may be responsible. This rearrangement joins TRBV6-6 to TRBJ2-1; no reliable D call. The CDR3 sequence is 16 residues long. Germline-derived CDR1 and CDR2 are MNHNY and SVGAGI (reference sequence). CDR3 loop: CASSNSLPSSYNEQFF. In nucleotides, the CDR3 is TGTGCCAGCAGTAACTCCTTACCCAGCTCCTACAATGAGCAGTTCTTC.

The V call is TRBV28, the J call TRBJ2-1, with 10 positions matching TRBD2. The CDR3 is made up of 14 amino acids. Germline V gene lookup returns CDR1 MDHEN and CDR2 SYDVKM. The V gene end was trimmed by 6 bases and the J gene end by 10 bases; junction bases not matched to a gene: 9. In DNA, the CDR3 is TGTGCCAGCAGCCGAAGCGGGGGGGCCAGCGAGCAGTTCTTC. It yields the protein CASSRSGGASEQFF.

This clone was counted only a few times. The rearrangement uses TRBV24-1 and TRBJ2-3; D may be TRBD1 (6 bases). This CDR3 is 14 amino acids long. The ends were cut back, 5 bases at V and 2 bases at J, with 10 bases in the middle. Per germline, CDR1 KGHDR and CDR2 SFDVKD. The CDR3 DNA reads as TGTGCCACCAGTGCGGACAGCTCCACAGATACGCAGTATTTT. Translating gives CATSADSSTDTQYF.

The chain carries TRBV10-3 and TRBJ2-7; D may be TRBD2 (7 bases). V was clipped by 2 bases and J by 6 bases, with 14 bases between them. In germline, CDR1 is ENHRY, CDR2 SYGVKD. The CDR3 is 14 amino acids. CDR3 loop: CAISERGGRFEQYF. CDR3 bases: TGTGCCATCAGTGAGAGGGGGGGGCGTTTCGAGCAGTACTTC.

The V and J genes are TRBV24-1 and TRBJ2-5; tentative D call: TRBD2 (6 bases). Germline V gives CDR1 KGHDR, CDR2 SFDVKD. The CDR3 length is 16 residues. V was shortened by 3 bases and J by 4 bases, with 17 bases between the two germline ends. CDR3 protein: CATSDKLAVGGETQYF. The DNA of the CDR3 is TGTGCCACCAGTGATAAACTAGCCGTGGGGGGAGAGACCCAGTACTTC.

This chain connects TRBV19 to TRBJ1-2; TRBD1 matches at 7 bases. The CDR3 contains 15 residues. V was clipped by 0 bases and J by 5 bases; unmatched bases: 6. Per the germline V gene, CDR1 is LNHDA and CDR2 is SQIVND (reference sequence). The DNA for the CDR3 is TGTGCCAGTAGTATAGATCGGGGACAGAAGTATGGCTACACCTTC. Encoded protein: CASSIDRGQKYGYTF.

This clone was detected only once. The rearrangement joins TRBV7-9 to TRBJ1-4; 7 positions match TRBD1. Germline loops: CDR1 SEHNR, CDR2 FQNEAQ (reference sequence). The CDR3 loop spans 16 amino acids. V lost 5 bases to trimming and J lost 3 bases; unmatched junction nucleotides: 9. The CDR3 sequence: CASSPVSGTANEKLFF. For the CDR3, the DNA is TGTGCCAGCAGCCCCGTTTCCGGGACAGCTAATGAAAAACTGTTTTTT.

CDR3 nucleotide sequence: TGTGCCAGCAGTTTAGAGCGACCGGCCAAGGAGCAGTTCTTC. Translation gives CASSLERPAKEQFF. The chain recombines TRBV28 with TRBJ2-1; D call uncertain. V lost 2 bases, J lost 10 bases, and 15 bases lay in between. CDR1 MDHEN and CDR2 SYDVKM come from the germline V gene. The CDR3 loop spans 14 amino acids.

This rearrangement joins TRBV9 to TRBJ1-4; weak D call: TRBD1 (5 bases). CDR1 SGDLS and CDR2 YYNGEE come from the germline V gene. This CDR3 region has 15 residues. V was clipped by 2 bases and J by 3 bases, with 11 bases between them. In DNA form, the CDR3 reads TGTGCCAGCAGCGTTAGACCGGGGGCTAATGAAAAACTGTTTTTT. Amino acids: CASSVRPGANEKLFF.

This clone was found once. The rearrangement links TRBV3-1 (or the pseudogene TRBV3-2) to TRBJ2-4; D might be TRBD2 (7 bases). CDR1 LGHDT and CDR2 YNNKEL come from the germline V gene (reference sequence). With 1 base removed from V and 6 bases from J, the gap between germline ends came to 13 bases. This CDR3 region has 15 residues. Here the CDR3 DNA reads TGTGCCAGCAGCCAAGTCGGGGGGCGCCTAAACATTCAGTACTTC. Translation gives CASSQVGGRLNIQYF.

The chain links TRBV7-2 to TRBJ1-5, with TRBD1 matching over 8 bases. V lost 5 bases to trimming and J lost 6 bases; unmatched junction nucleotides: 12. Germline V gene sequence: CDR1 SGHTA, CDR2 FQGNSA. The CDR3 runs to 16 residues. The CDR3 sequence: CASSVDSGGASQPQHF. CDR3 DNA: TGTGCCAGCAGCGTTGATTCAGGGGGCGCGAGTCAGCCCCAGCATTTT.

A single count supports this clone. The rearrangement joins TRBV4-3 to TRBJ2-3, with 13 bases aligning to TRBD2. V gave up 5 bases and J gave up 4 bases; unmatched junction bases: 3. This CDR3 contains 15 residues. Looked up from germline, CDR1 is LGHNA and CDR2 is YSLEER. CDR3 in DNA: TGCGCCAGCAGCGTTACTAGCGGGGGGGCAGATACGCAGTATTTT. It is translated as CASSVTSGGADTQYF.

This chain joins TRBV28 and TRBJ2-7; 7 nucleotides match TRBD1. Trimming took 2 bases from V and 2 from J; bases not matched to a gene: 3. This CDR3 is built from 14 residues. The V gene's germline CDR1 is MDHEN and CDR2 SYDVKM. DNA for the CDR3: TGTGCCAGCAGTTTACCAGACAGGGCCTACGAGCAGTACTTC. It specifies CASSLPDRAYEQYF.

CDR3 coding DNA: TGCGCCAGCAGCCTCCCTAGCGGGGGGATAAACAATGAGCAGTTCTTC. It specifies CASSLPSGGINNEQFF. This rearrangement joins TRBV5-1 to TRBJ2-1; 11 nucleotides line up with TRBD2. Per the germline V gene, CDR1 is SGHRS and CDR2 is YFSETQ. The V and J ends lost 4 bases and 5 bases, in that order; junction bases with no gene match: 8. The CDR3 extends over 16 amino acids.

This clone appeared a few times. The chain employs TRBV20-1 and TRBJ1-2, with 10 bases aligning to TRBD1. Germline CDR1 reads DFQATT; CDR2 reads SNEGSKA (reference sequence). V gave up 3 bases and J gave up 4 bases; unmatched junction bases: 8. This CDR3 is 15 amino acids long. The CDR3 reads CSASLGTGAIYGYTF. The CDR3 region has the DNA TGCAGTGCTAGTTTAGGGACAGGGGCAATCTATGGCTACACCTTC.

The chain couples TRBV5-6 to TRBJ2-1, with 7 bases matching TRBD1. Per germline, CDR1 SGHDT and CDR2 YYEEEE. The trim removed 4 bases at V and 1 base at J, leaving 8 bases unmatched. There are 16 residues in the CDR3. The CDR3 sequence: CASSLGDSYSYNEQFF. In DNA, the CDR3 is TGTGCCAGCAGCCTTGGGGACAGCTATTCCTACAATGAGCAGTTCTTC.

This chain joins TRBV5-4 and TRBJ2-1; weak D call: TRBD1 (5 bases). Germline-derived CDR1 and CDR2 are SGHNT and YYREEE (reference sequence). The CDR3 covers 13 residues. Trimming took 4 bases from V and 7 from J, leaving 12 bases between them. The CDR3 bases are TGTGCCAGCAGCCCACCTAGGGGTAATGAGCAGTTCTTC. Translating gives CASSPPRGNEQFF.

This clone has just a few counts. J is TRBJ1-1 and V is TRBV5-4, with D possibly TRBD1 on 5 matching bases. V lost 4 bases to trimming and J lost 1 base, with 11 bases between them. Germline V gene sequence: CDR1 SGHNT, CDR2 YYREEE (reference sequence). The CDR3 contains 14 residues. The CDR3 loop is CASSPGGRNTEAFF. In DNA form, the CDR3 reads TGTGCCAGCAGCCCCGGGGGGAGGAACACTGAAGCTTTCTTT.

The chain has TRBV21-1 and TRBJ1-6; the table names TRBD1, a call not compared with the DNA. TRBV21-1 is a pseudogene locus. The CDR3 has 13 amino acids. CDR3 sequence: CASSKPGHSPLHF. The CDR3 DNA reads TGTGCCAGCAGCAAACCAGGGCATTCACCCCTCCACTTT.

The V and J genes are TRBV9 and TRBJ2-1; 7 positions agree with TRBD1. The junction had 7 bases not matched to a gene; V was cut back by 0 bases and J by 4 bases. Germline CDR1 and CDR2: SGDLS and YYNGEE. The CDR3 is 16 amino acids. CDR3 nucleotides: TGTGCCAGCAGCGTAGAGGGGGCCCTCCCTTACAATGAGCAGTTCTTC. This gives the protein CASSVEGALPYNEQFF. Using reference TRBV9 and TRBJ2-1 for the parts outside the CDR3, the full variable domain is DSGVTQTPKHLITATGQRVTLRCSPRSGDLSVYWYQQSLDQGLQFLIQYYNGEERAKGNILERFSAQQFPDLHSELNLSSLELGDSALYFCASSVEGALPYNEQFFGPGTRLTVL.

The chain uses TRBV19 and TRBJ1-5, with TRBD1 matching over 9 bases. J gave up 5 bases and V 4 bases, and 9 bases lay outside the gene matches. CDR1 is LNHDA and CDR2 is SQIVND in the germline V gene (reference sequence). The CDR3 contains 16 residues. CDR3 DNA: TGTGCCAGTAGTAGCACCCTGGGACAGGGTCATCAGCCCCAGCATTTT. Its protein product is CASSSTLGQGHQPQHF.

The genes are TRBV7-2 and TRBJ2-7, with TRBD2 matching over 11 bases. This CDR3 spans 17 amino acids. Germline CDR1 is SGHTA and CDR2 is FQGNSA. V gave up 3 bases and J gave up 0 bases; unmatched junction bases: 7. CDR3 sequence (DNA): TGTGCCAGCAGCTTCGGGACTAGCGGATATTACTCCTACGAGCAGTACTTC. Its translation: CASSFGTSGYYSYEQYF.

This chain connects TRBV30 to TRBJ2-7; 9 nucleotides match TRBD1. Germline CDR1 GTSNPN, CDR2 SVGIG (reference sequence). V lost 3 bases to trimming and J lost 7 bases; unmatched junction nucleotides: 7. CDR3 length: 13 residues. The CDR3 DNA sequence: TGTGCCTGGAGGGGGGACAGGGCCGGTGAGCAGTACTTC. This codes for CAWRGDRAGEQYF.

The chain joins TRBV28 to TRBJ1-2; D uncertain. V lost 4 bases and J 0 bases, leaving 12 bases between the germline ends. The CDR3 has 15 amino acids. The germline V gene has CDR1 MDHEN and CDR2 SYDVKM. DNA of the CDR3: TGTGCCAGCAGTTATACAGTTTTAGCTAACTATGGCTACACCTTC. Residues: CASSYTVLANYGYTF.

The rearrangement uses TRBV4-3 and TRBJ2-1, with TRBD2 matching over 11 bases. The CDR3 is 16 amino acids. Looked up from germline, CDR1 is LGHNA and CDR2 is YSLEER. Trimming took 3 bases from V and 7 from J; bases not matched to a gene: 8. CDR3 nucleotide sequence: TGCGCCAGCAGCCAGGGCCTAGCGGGGGGCGATAATGAGCAGTTCTTC. Its translation: CASSQGLAGGDNEQFF.

In its sample, this clone was seen a few times. The chain joins TRBV30 to TRBJ2-2; TRBD2 agrees at 7 bases. The CDR3 has 15 amino acids. CDR1 and CDR2 (germline): GTSNPN, SVGIG (reference sequence). Germline trimming cut 5 bases from V and 1 base from J; bases unmatched to any gene: 7. CDR3 in amino acids: CAWRVASGNTGELFF. The CDR3 nucleotides read TGTGCCTGGCGAGTAGCTAGCGGGAACACCGGGGAGCTGTTTTTT.